Listed below are T cell receptor beta chains from one sample, sequenced in a study of T cell responses to AZD1222 COVID-19 vaccine. The repertoire was sequenced with immunoSEQ multiplex PCR; TCRdb's copy has only in-frame clones and lacks some. Of a few hundred thousand clones listed, 85% to 95% are singletons. Sequenced here: peripheral blood, sampled on day 0 of AZD1222 vaccination. Receptor source: an adult in good health. Each CDR3 is given with its conserved first and last residue. A D gene is named only where the DNA matches it firmly. The listing skips clone size in some rows; elsewhere it reads once, few, many or a size class.

V,J,D,size,DNA,CDR3
TRBV6-1,TRBJ1-6,-,once,TGTGCCAGCAGTCCCGGGACAATCGGGAATTCACCCCTCCACTTT,CASSPGTIGNSPLHF
TRBV11-1,TRBJ1-4,TRBD1,few,TGTGCCAGCAGCAGGGGGCTCAATGAAAAACTGTTTTTT,CASSRGLNEKLFF
TRBV2,TRBJ1-2,-,-,TGTGCCCCCTGGGGGGACGCCTGGGATGCCACCTTC,CAPWGDAWDATF
TRBV7-2,TRBJ2-2,-,-,TGTGCCAGCAGCTTAGCGCGTGCCAAAACCGGGGAGCTGTTTTTT,CASSLARAKTGELFF
TRBV7-8,TRBJ1-4,TRBD1,-,TGTGCCAGCAGCTCGACAGGGGATGCTAATGAAAAACTGTTTTTT,CASSSTGDANEKLFF
TRBV27,TRBJ1-2,TRBD1,-,TGTGCCAGCAGTTTACGCAGGGGGATAGCTGGCTACACCTTC,CASSLRRGIAGYTF
TRBV21-1,TRBJ2-6,-,-,TGTGCCAGCAGCAAGCGCCCCCTAGCGGGAGGGCCTCGTGGGGCCAACGTCCTGACTTTC,CASSKRPLAGGPRGANVLTF
TRBV28,TRBJ1-5,-,-,TGTGCCAGCAGCCGGGCCTTGCCCCAGCATTTT,CASSRALPQHF
TRBV28,TRBJ2-7,TRBD1,-,TGTGCCAGCACCTCCCACCGCAGGGGGTCCCACGAGCAGTACTTC,CASTSHRRGSHEQYF
TRBV28,TRBJ1-2,-,-,TGTGCCAGCAGTTTTACTGAGTGGGAGTATGGCTACACCTTC,CASSFTEWEYGYTF
TRBV27,TRBJ2-1,TRBD2,-,TGTGCCAGCAGGGAGACTAGCGGGAGGGCATACAATGAGCAGTTCTTC,CASRETSGRAYNEQFF
TRBV6-4,TRBJ1-5,-,-,TGTGCCAGCAGTGACTCACACAGGGCCCATAGCAATCAGCCCCAGCATTTT,CASSDSHRAHSNQPQHF
TRBV5-1,TRBJ2-7,-,-,TGCGCCAGCAGCGCCGGGACACCTCGCGAGCAGTACTTC,CASSAGTPREQYF
TRBV19,TRBJ1-6,TRBD1,-,TGTGCCACCCAGCAGGGGGGCTATAATTCACCCCTCCACTTT,CATQQGGYNSPLHF
TRBV5-1,TRBJ2-5,-,-,TGCGCCAGCAGCTTGATTAGTGGGGAGACCCAGTACTTC,CASSLISGETQYF
TRBV4-3,TRBJ1-1,-,-,TGCGCCAGCAGCCCGGACAGTAACACTGAAGCTTTCTTT,CASSPDSNTEAFF
TRBV5-4,TRBJ2-2,TRBD2,-,TGTGCCAGCAGCCTTCCAGGGAGCGGGAGTGGAGGCGGGGAGCTGTTTTTT,CASSLPGSGSGGGELFF
TRBV7-2,TRBJ2-7,-,-,TGTGCCAGCAGCCTCCAAAACGAGCAGTACTTC,CASSLQNEQYF
TRBV11-2,TRBJ2-2,TRBD2,-,TGTGCCAGCAGCACGATAGCGGGAGGAAACGGGGAGCTGTTTTTT,CASSTIAGGNGELFF
TRBV29-1,TRBJ2-7,TRBD2,-,TGCAGCGTTGAAGGTAGCGGGAGGGGGGCCGAGCAGTACTTC,CSVEGSGRGAEQYF
TRBV10-3,TRBJ2-4,TRBD2,-,TGTGCCATCAGTGAGTCCATAGCGGGGGGGACCAAAAACATTCAGTACTTC,CAISESIAGGTKNIQYF
TRBV13,TRBJ2-2,-,-,TGTGCCAGCAGTCCTGGAGGGGGGACGGCGAACACCGGGGAGCTGTTTTTT,CASSPGGGTANTGELFF
TRBV18,TRBJ1-3,TRBD1,-,TGTGCCAGCTCACCAACAGGGGACTCTGGAAACACCATATATTTT,CASSPTGDSGNTIYF
TRBV4-1,TRBJ1-6,-,-,TGCGCCAGCAGTACTGAAGTAGAATCACCCCTCCACTTT,CASSTEVESPLHF
TRBV24-1,TRBJ1-5,-,-,TGTGCCACCAGTGAAGTGGGGGGACAACAGCCCCAGCATTTT,CATSEVGGQQPQHF
TRBV18,TRBJ1-4,-,-,TGTGCCAGCTTCCGACAGGCCGGTGAAAAACTGTTTTTT,CASFRQAGEKLFF
TRBV24-1,TRBJ2-3,-,once,TGTGCCACCGAAGCAGATACGCAGTATTTT,CATEADTQYF
TRBV4-1,TRBJ2-2,-,-,TGCGCCAGCAGCCCGAGGGGACCCTCAAAGGAGCTGTTTTTT,CASSPRGPSKELFF
TRBV4-3,TRBJ1-4,TRBD1,-,TGCGCCAGCAGCCAAGTGAGAGGGGGCCGTGAAAAACTGTTTTTT,CASSQVRGGREKLFF
TRBV24-1,TRBJ1-1,TRBD1,-,TGTGCCACCAGACCCTCAAAATTAAACAGGGGGCGCGACACTGAAGCTTTCTTT,CATRPSKLNRGRDTEAFF
TRBV7-9,TRBJ1-5,TRBD1,-,TGTGCCAGCAGCGGATCCGGGGACAGGGATGTTCAGCCCCAGCATTTT,CASSGSGDRDVQPQHF